This T cell receptor (beta chain) was identified during a study of cytomegalovirus exposure and HLA in healthy donors. Researchers ran the PCR with 60 Vbeta and 13 Jbeta primers. The table came from immunoSEQ multiplex PCR; TCRdb's copy has only in-frame clones and leaves some out. In the table there are around 120,000 clones, around three quarters of which are singletons. The sequence came from a male donor in good health and CMV-seronegative. The material sequenced was PBMCs.

The CDR3 bases are TGTGCCAGCAGTTTCGTACCAGGGTACGAGCAGTACTTC. Translating it yields CASSFVPGYEQYF. V is TRBV6-6 and J is TRBJ2-7, with D possibly being TRBD1 (5 bases). Germline-derived CDR1 and CDR2 are MNHNY and SVGAGI (reference sequence). CDR3 length equals 13 residues. V shed 4 bases and J shed 4 bases, with 11 bases lying between them.